This record looks at one TCR beta chain sequence and its context. Its antigen is undetermined. This specimen comes from a study of T-cell reconstitution after alpha-beta-depleted transplantation in children. For TCRbeta, the library was prepared with unique molecular identifiers. MiXCR was run by TCRdb on the PCR reads, yielding one entry per CDR3 protein. The data contain 500,000 to 600,000 distinct CDR3 sequences, roughly a quarter of them singletons. The junction had 6 bases not matched to a gene; V was cut back by 5 bases and J by 0 bases. The CDR3 totals 15 residues. The study's findings and limits: About two months after transplant, alpha-beta T cells reportedly came from several hundred expanded graft clones. After transplant, high TCRbeta diversity at day 60 in some patients arose from surviving recipient T cells and thymic progenitors. T-cell counts and diversity at one year following transplant were attributed mainly to newly produced T cells.

The genes are TRBV12-3 or TRBV12-4 and TRBJ1-1; 7 bases fit TRBD1. Sample: PBMCs, taken before TCRalphabeta/CD19-depleted stem cell transplant. The origin of this receptor is a boy in the first two years of life with Wiskott-Aldrich syndrome, due to receive a stem cell transplant. The CDR3 region has the DNA TGTGCCAGCAGTCCAGGGGGTATGATGAACACTGAAGCTTTCTTT. Its translation: CASSPGGMMNTEAFF.